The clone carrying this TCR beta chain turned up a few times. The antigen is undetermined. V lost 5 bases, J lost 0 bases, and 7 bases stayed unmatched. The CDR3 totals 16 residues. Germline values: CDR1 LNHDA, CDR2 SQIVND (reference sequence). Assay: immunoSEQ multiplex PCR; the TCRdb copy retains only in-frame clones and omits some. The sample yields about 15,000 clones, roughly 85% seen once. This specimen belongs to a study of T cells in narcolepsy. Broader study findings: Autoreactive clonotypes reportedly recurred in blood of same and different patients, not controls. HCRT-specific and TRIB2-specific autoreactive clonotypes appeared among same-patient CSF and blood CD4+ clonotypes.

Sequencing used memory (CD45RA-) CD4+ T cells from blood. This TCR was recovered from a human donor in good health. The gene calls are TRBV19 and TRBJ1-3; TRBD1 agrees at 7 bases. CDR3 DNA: TGTGCCAGTAGTCTTCGAGGGGGCGCCTCTGGAAACACCATATATTTT. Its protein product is CASSLRGGASGNTIYF.